This entry lists 30 T cell receptor beta chains sequenced from one sample in a study of molecular identifiers for immune sequencing clone quantification. A single record per CDR3 protein comes from TCRdb applying MiXCR to the PCR reads. This table holds approximately 500,000 distinct CDR3 sequences, about a fifth found once. Specimen: naive CD8+ T cells from blood, with Jurkat cell RNA spiked in. Subset defined: FACS-sorted CD8+CD4-CCR7+CD45RA+ naive T cells. The origin of the receptors is a human donor in good health. Some libraries in this study had Jurkat cell RNA spiked in.

This clonotype was counted a few times. The chain uses TRBV11-2 and TRBJ2-1; 11 bases align to TRBD2. This CDR3 is 15 amino acids long. The J segment lost 10 bases and the V segment lost 1 base, leaving 6 bases of the junction unmatched. Germline V gives CDR1 SGHAT, CDR2 FQNNGV. In DNA, the CDR3 is TGTGCCAGCAGCTTAGTGGAACTAGCGGGGGCCGAGCAGTTCTTC. It is translated as CASSLVELAGAEQFF.

This clonotype was detected ten times or more. The chain has TRBV7-2 and TRBJ2-7, with 9 bases matching TRBD2. This CDR3 spans 14 amino acids. From germline, CDR1 is SGHTA and CDR2 FQGNSA. The V gene end was trimmed by 3 bases and the J gene end by 6 bases; junction bases not matched to a gene: 6. The CDR3 coding sequence is TGTGCCAGCAGCTTCCCGGGACTAGCAGCCGAGCAGTACTTC. Translation: CASSFPGLAAEQYF.

In this sample, this clonotype turned up many times. This chain links TRBV7-9 with TRBJ1-1; perhaps TRBD1 as D (5 bases). Germline V gene sequence: CDR1 SEHNR, CDR2 FQNEAQ (reference sequence). The CDR3 has 14 amino acids. V lost 7 bases and J 1 base, leaving 13 bases between the germline ends. In DNA, the CDR3 is TGTGCCAGCACCGCTGGACAACCGAACACTGAAGCTTTCTTT. Translation gives CASTAGQPNTEAFF.

This clonotype was picked up a small number of times. The chain employs TRBV20-1 and TRBJ2-1; D unclear. This CDR3 comprises 14 residues. Trimming pared 7 bases from V and 0 bases from J, leaving 13 bases between. From germline, CDR1 is DFQATT and CDR2 SNEGSKA (reference sequence). Here the CDR3 DNA reads TGCAGTGAACGTTCTTCGAGCTCCTACAATGAGCAGTTCTTC. Its translation: CSERSSSSYNEQFF.

Ten or more counts support this clonotype. The chain is built from TRBV11-2 and TRBJ2-1, with 7 bases lining up with TRBD1. Germline trimming cut 4 bases from V and 3 bases from J; bases unmatched to any gene: 9. This CDR3 comprises 16 residues. The V gene's germline CDR1 is SGHAT and CDR2 FQNNGV. The CDR3 protein is CASSSQSGTDYNEQFF. The CDR3 DNA reads TGTGCCAGCAGCTCCCAGTCCGGGACAGACTACAATGAGCAGTTCTTC. The full variable domain, its missing parts supplied by reference TRBV11-2 and TRBJ2-1, is EAGVAQSPRYKIIEKRQSVAFWCNPISGHATLYWYQQILGQGPKLLIQFQNNGVVDDSQLPKDRFSAERLKGVDSTLKIQPAKLEDSAVYLCASSSQSGTDYNEQFFGPGTRLTVL.

Concerning this clonotype itself: It may be a read error: a sequence one base away is much more abundant. The chain links TRBV4-1 to TRBJ2-3, with D hard to call. V was pared by 2 bases and J by 0 bases, with 9 bases between. The germline V gene has CDR1 MGHRA and CDR2 YSYEKL. This CDR3 comprises 15 residues. CDR3 in amino acids: CASSQKTVSTDTQYF. DNA for the CDR3: TGCGCCAGCAGCCAAAAGACCGTAAGCACAGATACGCAGTATTTT.

This chain links TRBV4-3 with TRBJ2-7, with TRBD1 matching 10 bases. The junction had 5 bases not matched to a gene; V was cut back by 2 bases and J by 4 bases. The CDR3 runs 15 residues. The germline CDR1 and CDR2 sequences are LGHNA and YSLEER. CDR3 region: CASSQRTGGGYEQYF. The CDR3, as DNA: TGCGCCAGCAGCCAAAGGACAGGGGGAGGTTACGAGCAGTACTTC.

This clonotype was observed at least ten times. This chain connects TRBV29-1 to TRBJ2-7, with 8 nucleotides matching TRBD1. The CDR3 length is 12 residues. V dropped 6 bases and J dropped 4; count of bases not matched to a gene: 5. The V gene's germline CDR1 is SQVTM and CDR2 ANQGSEA. The CDR3 is CSVLTGEYEQYF. In DNA, the CDR3 is TGCAGCGTGCTGACAGGGGAGTACGAGCAGTACTTC.

V usage is TRBV11-2 and J usage is TRBJ2-2, with D perhaps TRBD1 or TRBD2 (5 bases each). V was pared by 5 bases and J by 10 bases, with 17 bases between. The CDR3 sequence is 14 residues long. Germline V gene data show CDR1 as SGHAT and CDR2 as FQNNGV. CDR3 amino acids: CASSRTPRDEELFF. The CDR3 nucleotides are TGTGCCAGCAGCCGGACACCTAGGGACGAGGAGCTGTTTTTT.

The gene calls are TRBV6-5 and TRBJ2-6, with TRBD1 matching 9 bases. This CDR3 region has 18 residues. Germline CDR1 and CDR2: MNHEY and SVGAGI. V dropped 5 bases and J dropped 4; count of bases not matched to a gene: 12. CDR3 residues: CASSLAGTGPGGANVLTF. The CDR3 nucleotides read TGTGCCAGCAGTCTCGCTGGGACAGGGCCAGGGGGGGCCAACGTCCTGACTTTC.

About this clonotype: The CDR3 ends on some other residue instead of the conserved phenylalanine or tryptophan, so this is likely a read error. This rearrangement joins TRBV5-3 to TRBJ2-3; maybe TRBD1 (6 bases). TRBV5-3 is designated an ORF whose function remains uncertain. The CDR3 has 15 residues. The CDR3 spells CASSLLVQGTDTQYL. CDR3 coding DNA: TGTGCCAGCAGCTTGTTAGTTCAGGGGACGGATACGCAGTATCTT.

This clonotype was picked up a small number of times. The rearrangement joins TRBV29-1 to TRBJ2-1; TRBD2 agrees at 9 bases. Germline V gene sequence: CDR1 SQVTM, CDR2 ANQGSEA. V lost 6 bases to trimming and J lost 8 bases; unmatched junction nucleotides: 8. This CDR3 is 13 amino acids long. The CDR3 bases are TGCAGCGTGAGGGCTAGCGGGAACGATGAGCAGTTCTTC. This encodes CSVRASGNDEQFF.

This sequence joins TRBV3-1 and TRBJ2-5; 9 nucleotides line up with TRBD2. J was trimmed by 5 bases and V by 3 bases; bases with no gene match: 13. This CDR3 region has 17 residues. CDR1 and CDR2 (germline): LGHDT, YNNKEL (reference sequence). This chain's CDR3 is CASSHYPGLAGRETQYF. As DNA, the CDR3 is TGTGCCAGCAGCCATTACCCGGGGCTAGCGGGGCGGGAGACCCAGTACTTC.

This clonotype was seen many times. This chain links TRBV20-1 with TRBJ2-5, with TRBD1 identical over 9 bases. The CDR3 loop spans 14 amino acids. The germline V gene encodes CDR1 DFQATT and CDR2 SNEGSKA (reference sequence). The V segment lost 0 bases and the J segment 10 bases; nucleotides outside the gene matches: 9. The CDR3, as DNA: TGCAGTGCTAGAGATCTTGGACAGGGGATGGGCCAGTACTTC. It encodes CSARDLGQGMGQYF.

CDR3 nucleotide sequence: TGCAGTGCTAGTTATCCGGCTAGTGGAGAGACCCAGTACTTC. Translated: CSASYPASGETQYF. The chain links TRBV20-1 to TRBJ2-5, with D hard to call. V lost 3 bases and J lost 4, with 15 bases in between. The CDR3 covers 14 residues. CDR1 is DFQATT, CDR2 SNEGSKA, per germline (reference sequence).

The rearrangement uses TRBV11-2 and TRBJ2-5; weak D call: TRBD2 (10 bases). The CDR3 contains 18 residues. Germline CDR1 is SGHAT and CDR2 is FQNNGV. Trimming removed 4 bases from V and 2 bases from J, with 23 bases in between. CDR3 sequence (DNA): TGTGCCAGCAGCTGGGGACAGGGACTAGCGAACCGACAAGAGACCCAGTACTTC. This gives the protein CASSWGQGLANRQETQYF. Together with reference TRBV11-2 and TRBJ2-5, the CDR3 gives the full variable domain: EAGVAQSPRYKIIEKRQSVAFWCNPISGHATLYWYQQILGQGPKLLIQFQNNGVVDDSQLPKDRFSAERLKGVDSTLKIQPAKLEDSAVYLCASSWGQGLANRQETQYFGPGTRLLVL.

The chain uses TRBV4-1 and TRBJ2-1; 8 bases align to TRBD1. The J segment lost 2 bases and the V segment lost 3 bases, leaving 9 bases of the junction unmatched. Germline V gene sequence: CDR1 MGHRA, CDR2 YSYEKL. This CDR3 has 17 amino acids. CDR3 in amino acids: CASSHAQQGVPYNEQFF. CDR3 nucleotides: TGCGCCAGCAGCCACGCGCAACAGGGGGTACCCTACAATGAGCAGTTCTTC.

This clonotype was observed a few times. The V gene is TRBV20-1, the J gene TRBJ2-7; 13 bases are shared with TRBD2. Trimming took 4 bases from V and 0 from J; bases not matched to a gene: 3. CDR3 length: 15 amino acids. The germline V gene encodes CDR1 DFQATT and CDR2 SNEGSKA (reference sequence). CDR3 nucleotides: TGCAGTGCTATAGGGACTAGCGGGATCTCCTACGAGCAGTACTTC. Its protein is CSAIGTSGISYEQYF.

Points on this clonotype: A read error may account for a junction end that differs from germline. The chain couples TRBV2 to TRBJ1-5; D gene uncertain. The CDR3 has 16 amino acids. Germline CDR1 reads SNHLY; CDR2 reads FYNNEI. CDR3 amino acids: CAGRVGNLASNQPQHF. The DNA for the CDR3 is TGTGCCGGCAGAGTCGGTAATCTGGCAAGCAATCAGCCCCAGCATTTT.

The CDR3 nucleotides read TGTGCCTGGAGCGGGGCCAACTCCTACGAGCAGTACTTC. Translating gives CAWSGANSYEQYF. The chain joins TRBV30 to TRBJ2-7, with D perhaps being TRBD1 or TRBD2 (5 bases each). Trimming took off 3 bases at V and 0 bases at J, with 9 bases between the two ends. The length of the CDR3 is 13 residues. Germline CDR1 GTSNPN, CDR2 SVGIG (reference sequence).

In this sample, this clonotype turned up a few times. This chain connects TRBV4-3 to TRBJ2-1; TRBD1 matches at 7 bases. CDR3 length: 13 amino acids. V lost 2 bases to trimming and J lost 7 bases; unmatched junction nucleotides: 2. CDR1 is LGHNA, CDR2 YSLEER, per germline. The CDR3 reads CASSQQQGNEQFF. The CDR3 coding sequence is TGCGCCAGCAGCCAACAACAGGGGAATGAGCAGTTCTTC.

This clonotype was seen at least ten times. The chain uses TRBV6-5 and TRBJ2-6; D is unresolved. The V gene lost 6 bases and the J gene lost 2 bases, with 8 bases spanning the gap. The germline V gene has CDR1 MNHEY and CDR2 SVGAGI. The CDR3 runs 14 residues. CDR3 protein: CASSAFPGANVLTF. The CDR3 nucleotides are TGTGCCAGCAGCGCTTTCCCTGGGGCCAACGTCCTGACTTTC.

This clonotype was found many times. The chain couples TRBV9 to TRBJ1-6; D remains ambiguous. The CDR3 length is 13 residues. Germline assignment: CDR1 SGDLS and CDR2 YYNGEE. The germline V and J ends were trimmed by 0 bases and 6 bases, with 4 bases remaining between them. The CDR3 loop is CASSVVGNSPLHF. The CDR3 nucleotides are TGTGCCAGCAGCGTAGTAGGTAATTCACCCCTCCACTTT.

In its sample, this clonotype was seen a few times. This sequence joins TRBV30 and TRBJ1-1, with D hard to call. The CDR3 runs 13 residues. With 4 bases removed from V and 3 bases from J, the gap between germline ends came to 12 bases. Germline CDR1 reads GTSNPN; CDR2 reads SVGIG (reference sequence). CDR3 sequence: CAWKSGDYTEAFF. CDR3 DNA: TGTGCCTGGAAATCCGGGGATTACACTGAAGCTTTCTTT.

In regard to this clonotype: One junction end does not reproduce the germline sequence, and a read error may be involved. The chain combines TRBV2 with TRBJ1-5, with a possible D match to TRBD1 (5 bases). Looked up from germline, CDR1 is SNHLY and CDR2 is FYNNEI. CDR3 size: 15 residues. CDR3 DNA sequence: TGTGCCGGCAGTGAAAACCGGGGGGGGAATCAGCCCCAGCATTTT. It encodes CAGSENRGGNQPQHF.

This clonotype came up many times. The chain uses TRBV19 and TRBJ2-3; D not resolved. The germline gives CDR1 LNHDA, CDR2 SQIVND (reference sequence). The CDR3 contains 14 residues. Trimming removed 3 bases from V and 0 bases from J, with 7 bases in between. The CDR3 nucleotides read TGTGCCAGTAGTATGCGAGGTAGCACAGATACGCAGTATTTT. It encodes CASSMRGSTDTQYF. The full variable domain, in which reference TRBV19 and TRBJ2-3 provide the parts outside the CDR3, is DGGITQSPKYLFRKEGQNVTLSCEQNLNHDAMYWYRQDPGQGLRLIYYSQIVNDFQKGDIAEGYSVSREKKESFPLTVTSAQKNPTAFYLCASSMRGSTDTQYFGPGTRLTVL.

The chain joins TRBV6-2 or TRBV6-3 to TRBJ2-3, with a tentative D call TRBD2 (5 bases). Trimming shortened V by 2 bases and J by 6 bases, and 21 bases separated the two germline ends. Germline V CDR1 and CDR2: MNHEY, SVGEGT. The CDR3 is 17 residues long. In nucleotides, the CDR3 is TGTGCCAGCAGTTACGCCCATTCCGGGGTGGACGGGGATACGCAGTATTTT. It translates to CASSYAHSGVDGDTQYF.

This clonotype has a count of ten or more. The chain combines TRBV7-9 with TRBJ2-3, with 7 bases that match TRBD1. The germline V gene has CDR1 SEHNR and CDR2 FQNEAQ (reference sequence). The CDR3 totals 15 residues. The ends lost 4 bases at V and 0 bases at J; junction bases unmatched: 4. This chain's CDR3 is CASSSTGESTDTQYF. CDR3 bases: TGTGCCAGCAGCTCAACAGGGGAGAGCACAGATACGCAGTATTTT.

For this clonotype: A read error may account for a junction end that differs from germline. The chain combines TRBV7-6 with TRBJ1-4; D perhaps matches TRBD1 (5 bases). This CDR3 is built from 13 residues. Looked up from germline, CDR1 is SGHVS and CDR2 is FNYEAQ. The CDR3 reads CASSQGGPEKLVF. As DNA, the CDR3 is TGTGCCAGCAGCCAGGGAGGGCCTGAAAAACTGGTTTTT. Full variable domain (missing parts from reference TRBV7-6 and TRBJ1-4): GAGVSQSPRYKVTKRGQDVALRCDPISGHVSLYWYRQALGQGPEFLTYFNYEAQQDKSGLPNDRFSAERPEGSISTLTIQRTEQRDSAMYRCASSQGGPEKLVFGSGTQLSVL.

The rearrangement uses TRBV21-1 and TRBJ2-3; the table assigns TRBD1, which was not confirmed against the DNA. TRBV21-1 is a known pseudogene. The CDR3 consists of 17 residues. CDR3 bases: TGTGCCAGCAGCAAAACCCTTGGGACAGGGGGCGAAGATACGCAGTATTTT. Protein product: CASSKTLGTGGEDTQYF.